The clone carrying this T cell receptor beta chain was observed at least ten times. One junction end does not reproduce the germline sequence, and a read error may be involved. CDR1 is LGHNA and CDR2 is YSLEER in the germline V gene. The CDR3 contains 14 residues. This sample was included in a study of molecular identifiers for immune sequencing clone quantification. Each CDR3 protein gets one entry after TCRdb re-called the PCR reads with MiXCR. This sample has hundreds of thousands of distinct CDR3 sequences, with about 20% found just once. The rearrangement uses TRBV4-3 and TRBJ2-6; TRBD2 matches 7 bases. The sequence came from a human donor in good health. Some libraries in this study had Jurkat cell RNA spiked in. The sample was naive CD8+ T cells from blood, with Jurkat cell RNA spiked in. Subset reported: FACS-sorted CD8+CD4-CCR7+CD45RA+ naive T cells. CDR3 amino acids: CASSQGGGANVLTF. CDR3 nucleotide sequence: TGTGCCAGCAGCCAAGGCGGGGGAGCCAACGTCCTGACTTTC.